This T cell receptor (beta chain) derives from a study of blood T cell repertoires in COVID-19. About the research overall: PBMCs, B-cell-depleted T cells, or T cells were the source of the cDNA or gDNA that made up the material.

Trimming cost V 4 bases and J 5 bases, with 8 bases left between them. The CDR3 sequence is 12 residues long. Per the germline V gene, CDR1 is MDHEN and CDR2 is SYDVKM. The data were produced by immunoSEQ multiplex PCR, yet TCRdb's version contains in-frame clones alone and is incomplete. The sample includes about 200,000 clones, roughly 80% of them seen just once. Sequencing used PBMCs or T cells enriched from blood (not recorded which). This rearrangement joins TRBV28 to TRBJ1-1; D is unclear. The TCR sequence derives from a man aged 40-49 years who had recovered from COVID-19. The CDR3 bases are TGTGCCAGCAGTTCATCTCTAACTGAAGCTTTCTTT. Translating gives CASSSSLTEAFF.